This T cell receptor beta chain is from a study of OX40 agonist ivuxolimab in advanced cancers. Study-level background: Ivuxolimab, an agonistic anti-OX40 (CD134) antibody, was given to patients.

Germline CDR1 is KGHSH and CDR2 is LQKENI. Trimming removed 1 base from V and 0 bases from J; junction bases left unmatched: 2. The CDR3 consists of 15 residues. Generated by immunoSEQ multiplex PCR, the TCRdb table keeps only in-frame clones and is missing some. The sample holds 75,000 to 100,000 clones, about 91% seen once. This TCR derives from an adult with an advanced solid tumor such as melanoma, head and neck, liver or kidney cancer. This material consisted of CD4+ or CD8+ T cells sorted from blood, taken in a trial of the OX40 agonist ivuxolimab. The chain couples TRBV18 to TRBJ2-7; TRBD1 matches 8 bases. CDR3 protein: CASSPRTGTSYEQYF. The CDR3 region has the DNA TGTGCCAGCTCACCACGGACAGGGACCTCCTACGAGCAGTACTTC.